A single sample gave rise to the 11 T cell receptor beta chains below, sequenced in a study of blood T cell repertoires in COVID-19. Only in-frame clones appear in the TCRdb table, and some are missing; sequencing was by immunoSEQ multiplex PCR. The sample consists of some 200,000 clones, 80% to 90% of them appearing once. The sequencing sample was made of peripheral blood. The receptor set was obtained from a woman in her seventies with COVID-19, enrolled during active disease.

The rearrangement uses TRBV11-3 and TRBJ2-7, with unresolved D. V lost 5 bases, J lost 6 bases, and 20 bases lay in between. CDR1 is SGHNT, CDR2 YENEEA, per germline. There are 15 residues in the CDR3. Here the CDR3 reads CASSNRKIGLAEQYF. DNA for the CDR3: TGTGCCAGCAGCAATAGGAAGATTGGATTAGCCGAGCAGTACTTC.

The chain joins TRBV6-2 or TRBV6-3 to TRBJ2-1, with TRBD2 as a possible D gene (5 bases). The V gene's germline CDR1 is MNHEY and CDR2 SVGEGT. Trimming removed 2 bases at V and 0 bases at J, with 14 bases between. CDR3 length equals 17 residues. The CDR3 here is CASSYLPFSGSYNEQFF. The CDR3 DNA follows: TGTGCCAGCAGTTACCTACCCTTCAGCGGCTCCTACAATGAGCAGTTCTTC.

The V and J genes are TRBV3-1 (or the pseudogene TRBV3-2) and TRBJ1-2; D might be TRBD1 (6 bases). The CDR3 is 16 residues long. CDR1 LGHDT and CDR2 YNNKEL come from the germline V gene (reference sequence). With 4 bases removed from V and 8 bases from J, the gap between germline ends came to 23 bases. CDR3 nucleotide sequence: TGTGCCAGCAGCCCTACGATTTCGGGGCGAACAGGGGGCTACACCTTC. Its translation is CASSPTISGRTGGYTF.

V usage is TRBV6-6 and J usage is TRBJ2-1; 11 bases are a match to TRBD2. From germline, CDR1 is MNHNY and CDR2 SVGAGI (reference sequence). After removal of 5 bases from V and 3 bases from J, the junction contained 12 bases not matched to a gene. The CDR3 is made up of 18 amino acids. This chain's CDR3 is CASSPTLQLAGVYNEQFF. CDR3 coding DNA: TGTGCCAGCAGTCCAACTCTGCAACTAGCGGGAGTCTACAATGAGCAGTTCTTC.

The chain recombines TRBV10-3 with TRBJ2-1, with D possibly TRBD1 on 5 matching bases. Germline-derived CDR1 and CDR2 are ENHRY and SYGVKD. The CDR3 totals 14 residues. The germline V and J ends were trimmed by 4 bases and 8 bases, with 15 bases remaining between them. The CDR3 loop reads CAISGVIQGDEQFF. The CDR3, as DNA: TGTGCCATCAGTGGGGTCATTCAGGGTGATGAGCAGTTCTTC.

This chain uses TRBV11-2 with TRBJ2-1; 10 nucleotides line up with TRBD2. The V gene end was trimmed by 5 bases and the J gene end by 9 bases; junction bases not matched to a gene: 7. The germline gives CDR1 SGHAT, CDR2 FQNNGV. CDR3 size: 14 residues. CDR3 in DNA: TGTGCCAGCAGCCCACGGACTAGCGGTGGTGAGCAGTTCTTC. Amino acid sequence: CASSPRTSGGEQFF.

This chain uses TRBV27 with TRBJ2-7; TRBD2 agrees at 9 bases. Germline values: CDR1 MNHEY, CDR2 SMNVEV (reference sequence). There are 15 residues in the CDR3. J lost 2 bases, V lost 10 bases, and 12 bases had no gene match. Here the CDR3 reads CAMAGFSGSAYEQYF. The DNA for the CDR3 is TGTGCCATGGCGGGTTTTAGCGGGAGTGCCTACGAGCAGTACTTC.

CDR3 loop: CATSDPGGYEQYF. CDR3 DNA: TGTGCCACCAGTGACCCAGGGGGCTACGAGCAGTACTTC. The chain uses TRBV24-1 and TRBJ2-7; 7 bases match TRBD1. Germline V CDR1 and CDR2: KGHDR, SFDVKD. The V gene end was trimmed by 4 bases and the J gene end by 3 bases; junction bases not matched to a gene: 2. The CDR3 has 13 amino acids.

This chain joins TRBV7-2 and TRBJ2-6; perhaps TRBD1 as D (6 bases). This CDR3 comprises 18 residues. The V and J ends lost 5 bases and 4 bases respectively, with 21 bases between them. Germline assignment: CDR1 SGHTA and CDR2 FQGNSA. In nucleotides, the CDR3 is TGTGCCAGCAGCAAAACAAGAACAGGGCTAACCGGGGCCAACGTCCTGACTTTC. It specifies CASSKTRTGLTGANVLTF.

V gene TRBV4-2 combines with J gene TRBJ2-7, with 14 nucleotides matching TRBD2. Germline values: CDR1 LGHNA, CDR2 YNFKEQ. Trimming removed 4 bases from V and 3 bases from J; junction bases left unmatched: 2. The CDR3 runs 15 residues. The CDR3 here is CASSPTSGRDYEQYF. The DNA of the CDR3 is TGTGCCAGCAGCCCGACTAGCGGGAGGGACTACGAGCAGTACTTC.

The rearrangement uses TRBV19 and TRBJ1-2; D gene unclear. The CDR3 length is 13 residues. Germline loops: CDR1 LNHDA, CDR2 SQIVND (reference sequence). V lost 0 bases, J lost 8 bases, and 10 bases lay in between. The CDR3 reads CASSIEKQQGYTF. CDR3 in DNA: TGTGCCAGTAGTATAGAAAAACAGCAAGGCTACACCTTC.